What follows describes a single TCR beta chain. Per the study methods: Amplification of reference gene primers was used by the study to estimate nucleated cell counts. Sequencing used immunoSEQ multiplex PCR; TCRdb keeps in-frame clones, though not all of them. For V, J and clone size, that table is used; D and trimming come from the DNA. The sample lists tens of thousands of clones, roughly 90% occurring once. Germline values: CDR1 LNHDA, CDR2 SQIVND (reference sequence). There are 15 residues in the CDR3. Trimming took 4 bases from V and 0 from J, leaving 10 bases between them. This sample stems from a study of blood T cell repertoires in COVID-19.

The sample was peripheral blood. The sequence was obtained from a woman in her 50s with active or convalescent COVID-19. The chain uses TRBV19 and TRBJ1-3; a weak D match, TRBD1 (5 bases). In DNA, the CDR3 is TGTGCCAGTAGTAGGGGGGAGAGCTCTGGAAACACCATATATTTT. Residues: CASSRGESSGNTIYF.